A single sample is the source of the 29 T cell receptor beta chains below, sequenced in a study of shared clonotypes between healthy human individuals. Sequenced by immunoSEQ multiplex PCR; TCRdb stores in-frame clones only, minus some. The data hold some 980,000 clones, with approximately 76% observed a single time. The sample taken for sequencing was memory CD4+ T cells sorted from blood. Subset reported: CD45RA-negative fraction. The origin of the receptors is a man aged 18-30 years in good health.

The CDR3 coding sequence is TGTGCCACCCGCCGGGATTTTAACTATGGCTACACCTTC. Its translation: CATRRDFNYGYTF. The V call is TRBV6-6, the J call TRBJ1-2; no reliable D call. Germline assignment: CDR1 MNHNY and CDR2 SVGAGI (reference sequence). The germline V and J ends were trimmed by 10 bases and 1 base, with 13 bases remaining between them. The CDR3 is 13 amino acids.

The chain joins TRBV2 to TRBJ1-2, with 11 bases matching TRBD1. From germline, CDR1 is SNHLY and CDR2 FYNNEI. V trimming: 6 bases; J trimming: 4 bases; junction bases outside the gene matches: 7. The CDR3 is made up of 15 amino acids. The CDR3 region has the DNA TGTGCCAGCAGCCCCTCCGGACAGGGGGCCTATGGCTACACCTTC. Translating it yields CASSPSGQGAYGYTF.

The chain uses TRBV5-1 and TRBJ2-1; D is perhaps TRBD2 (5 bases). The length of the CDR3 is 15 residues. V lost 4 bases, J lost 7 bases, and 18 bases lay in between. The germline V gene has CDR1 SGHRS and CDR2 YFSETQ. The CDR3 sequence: CASSHRVGVGNEQFF. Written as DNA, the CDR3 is TGCGCCAGCAGCCATCGCGTGGGAGTGGGGAATGAGCAGTTCTTC.

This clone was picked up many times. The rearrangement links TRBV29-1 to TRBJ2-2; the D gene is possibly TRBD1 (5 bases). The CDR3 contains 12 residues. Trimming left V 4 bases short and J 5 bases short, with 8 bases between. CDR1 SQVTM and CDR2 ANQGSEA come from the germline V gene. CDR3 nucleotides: TGCAGCGTTGCCAGACAGACCGGGGAGCTGTTTTTT. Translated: CSVARQTGELFF.

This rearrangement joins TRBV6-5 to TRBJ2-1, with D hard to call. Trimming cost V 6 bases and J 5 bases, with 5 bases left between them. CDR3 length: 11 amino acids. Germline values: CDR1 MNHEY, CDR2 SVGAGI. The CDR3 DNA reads TGTGCCAGCAGAACCAACAATGAGCAGTTCTTC. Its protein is CASRTNNEQFF.

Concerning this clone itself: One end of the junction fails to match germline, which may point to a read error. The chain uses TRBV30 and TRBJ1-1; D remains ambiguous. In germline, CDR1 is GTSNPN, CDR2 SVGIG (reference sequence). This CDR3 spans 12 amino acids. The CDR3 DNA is TGTGCCTGGATTATAGGGAACTCTGAAGCTTTCTTT. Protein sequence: CAWIIGNSEAFF.

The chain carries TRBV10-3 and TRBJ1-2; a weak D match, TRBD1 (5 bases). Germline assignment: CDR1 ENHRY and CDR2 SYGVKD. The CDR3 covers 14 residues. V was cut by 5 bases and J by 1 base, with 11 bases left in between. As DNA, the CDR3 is TGTGCCATCAGTCCCGGGACCTTTAACTATGGCTACACCTTC. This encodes CAISPGTFNYGYTF.

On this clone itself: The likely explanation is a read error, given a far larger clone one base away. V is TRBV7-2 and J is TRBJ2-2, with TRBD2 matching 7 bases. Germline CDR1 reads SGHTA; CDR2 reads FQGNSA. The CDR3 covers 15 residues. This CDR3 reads CASSLAGGNIGELFF. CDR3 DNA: TGTGCCAGCAGCTTAGCGGGAGGGAACATCGGGGAGCTGTTTTTT.

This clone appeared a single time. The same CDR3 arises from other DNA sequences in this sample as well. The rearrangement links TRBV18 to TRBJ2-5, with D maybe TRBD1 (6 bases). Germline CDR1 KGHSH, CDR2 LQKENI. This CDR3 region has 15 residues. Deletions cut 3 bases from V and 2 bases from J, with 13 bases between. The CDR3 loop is CASSPGTGLQETQYF. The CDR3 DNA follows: TGTGCCAGCTCACCGGGAACAGGGCTGCAAGAGACCCAGTACTTC.

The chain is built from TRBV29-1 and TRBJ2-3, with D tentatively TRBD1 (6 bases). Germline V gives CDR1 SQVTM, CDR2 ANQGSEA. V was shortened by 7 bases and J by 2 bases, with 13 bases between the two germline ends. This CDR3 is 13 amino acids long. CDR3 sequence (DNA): TGCAGCGGCACCGGACAGACCACAGATACGCAGTATTTT. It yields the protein CSGTGQTTDTQYF.

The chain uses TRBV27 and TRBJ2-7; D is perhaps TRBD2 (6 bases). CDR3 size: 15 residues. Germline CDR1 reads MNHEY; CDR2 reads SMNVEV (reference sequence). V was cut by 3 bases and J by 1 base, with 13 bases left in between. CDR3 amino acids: CASSFSGPISYEQYF. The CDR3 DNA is TGTGCCAGCAGTTTTAGCGGACCTATTTCCTACGAGCAGTACTTC.

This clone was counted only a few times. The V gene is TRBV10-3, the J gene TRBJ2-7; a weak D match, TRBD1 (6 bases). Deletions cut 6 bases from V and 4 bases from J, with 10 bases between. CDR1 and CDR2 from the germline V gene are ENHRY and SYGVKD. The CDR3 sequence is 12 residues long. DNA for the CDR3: TGTGCCATCAGCGGACAGCCTTACGAGCAGTACTTC. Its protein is CAISGQPYEQYF.

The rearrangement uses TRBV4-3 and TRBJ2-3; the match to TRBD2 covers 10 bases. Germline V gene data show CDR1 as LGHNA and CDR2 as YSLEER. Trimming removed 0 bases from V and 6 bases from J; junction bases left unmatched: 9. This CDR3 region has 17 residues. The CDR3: CASSQDISGRAGDTQYF. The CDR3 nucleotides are TGCGCCAGCAGCCAAGATATCAGCGGGAGGGCAGGGGATACGCAGTATTTT.

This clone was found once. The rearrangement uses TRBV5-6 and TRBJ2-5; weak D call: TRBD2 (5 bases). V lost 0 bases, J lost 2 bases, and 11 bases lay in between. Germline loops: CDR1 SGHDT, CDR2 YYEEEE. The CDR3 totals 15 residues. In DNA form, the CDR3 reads TGTGCCAGCAGCTTGGATAGTGGACTTCAAGAGACCCAGTACTTC. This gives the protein CASSLDSGLQETQYF.

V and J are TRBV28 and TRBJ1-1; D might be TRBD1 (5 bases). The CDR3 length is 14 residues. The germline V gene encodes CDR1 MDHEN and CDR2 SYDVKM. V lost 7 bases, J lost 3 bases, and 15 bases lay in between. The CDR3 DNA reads TGTGCCAGCATTACCGGCGACAGTTACACTGAAGCTTTCTTT. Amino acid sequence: CASITGDSYTEAFF.

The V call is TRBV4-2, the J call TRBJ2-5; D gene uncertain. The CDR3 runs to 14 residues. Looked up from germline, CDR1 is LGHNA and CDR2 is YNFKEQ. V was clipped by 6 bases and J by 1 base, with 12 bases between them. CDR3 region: CASSRTQVQETQYF. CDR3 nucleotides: TGTGCCAGCAGTCGCACCCAGGTCCAAGAGACCCAGTACTTC.

CDR3: CASSPGLGQGLTEAFF. CDR3 nucleotides: TGCGCCAGCAGTCCTGGGTTGGGACAGGGACTCACTGAAGCTTTCTTT. This chain links TRBV10-1 with TRBJ1-1; 9 bases map to TRBD1. This CDR3 contains 16 residues. V lost 5 bases, J lost 4 bases, and 11 bases stayed unmatched. The germline V gene encodes CDR1 WNHNN and CDR2 SYGVQD (reference sequence).

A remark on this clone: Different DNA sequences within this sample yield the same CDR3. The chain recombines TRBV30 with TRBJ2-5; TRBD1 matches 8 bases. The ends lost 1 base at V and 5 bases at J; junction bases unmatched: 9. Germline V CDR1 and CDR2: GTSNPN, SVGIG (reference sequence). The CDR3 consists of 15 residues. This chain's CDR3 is CAWSGRQGARETQYF. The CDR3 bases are TGTGCCTGGAGTGGGAGGCAGGGGGCAAGGGAGACCCAGTACTTC.

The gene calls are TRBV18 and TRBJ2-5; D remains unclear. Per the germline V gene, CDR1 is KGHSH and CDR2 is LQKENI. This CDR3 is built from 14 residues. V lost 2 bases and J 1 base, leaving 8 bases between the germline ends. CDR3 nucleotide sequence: TGTGCCAGCTCACCATTAAGTAGCCAAGAGACCCAGTACTTC. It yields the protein CASSPLSSQETQYF.

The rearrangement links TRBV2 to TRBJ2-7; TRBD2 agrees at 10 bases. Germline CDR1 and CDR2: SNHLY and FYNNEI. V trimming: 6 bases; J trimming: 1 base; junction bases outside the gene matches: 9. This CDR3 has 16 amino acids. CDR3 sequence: CASRWLAGEKSYEQYF. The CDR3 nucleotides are TGTGCCAGCAGGTGGCTAGCGGGAGAGAAATCCTACGAGCAGTACTTC. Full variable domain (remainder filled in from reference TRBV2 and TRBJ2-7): EPEVTQTPSHQVTQMGQEVILRCVPISNHLYFYWYRQILGQKVEFLVSFYNNEISEKSEIFDDQFSVERPDGSNFTLKIRSTKLEDSAMYFCASRWLAGEKSYEQYFGPGTRLTVT.

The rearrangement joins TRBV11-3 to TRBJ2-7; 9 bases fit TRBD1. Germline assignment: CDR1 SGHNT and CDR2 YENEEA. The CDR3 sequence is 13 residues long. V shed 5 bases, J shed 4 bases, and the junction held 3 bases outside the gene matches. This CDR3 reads CASSRGTGYEQYF. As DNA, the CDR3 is TGTGCCAGCAGCCGTGGGACAGGGTACGAGCAGTACTTC.

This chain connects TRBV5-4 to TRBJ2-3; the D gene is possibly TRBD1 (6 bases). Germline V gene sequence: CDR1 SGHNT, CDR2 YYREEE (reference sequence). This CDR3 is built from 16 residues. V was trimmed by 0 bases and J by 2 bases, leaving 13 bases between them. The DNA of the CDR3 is TGTGCCAGCAGCTTGGGTGGGACACAGAACACAGATACGCAGTATTTT. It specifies CASSLGGTQNTDTQYF.

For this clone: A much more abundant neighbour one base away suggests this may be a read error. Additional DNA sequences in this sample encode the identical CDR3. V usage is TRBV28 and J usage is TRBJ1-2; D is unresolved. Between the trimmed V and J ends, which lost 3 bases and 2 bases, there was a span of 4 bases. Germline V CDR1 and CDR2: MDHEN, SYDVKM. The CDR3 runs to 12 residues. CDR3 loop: CASSLRNYGYTF. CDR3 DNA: TGTGCCAGCAGTTTGAGGAACTATGGCTACACCTTC.

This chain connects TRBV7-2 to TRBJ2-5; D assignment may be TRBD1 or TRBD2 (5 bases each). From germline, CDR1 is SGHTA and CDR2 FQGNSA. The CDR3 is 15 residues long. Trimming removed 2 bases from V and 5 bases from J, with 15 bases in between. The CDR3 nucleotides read TGTGCCAGCAGCTTATTCACCGGGGCCCGGGAGACCCAGTACTTC. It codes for CASSLFTGARETQYF.

CDR3 coding DNA: TGTGCCAGCAGGCCGACAGGGGGGATTGCCCAGCCCCAGCATTTT. Protein product: CASRPTGGIAQPQHF. V is TRBV5-5 and J is TRBJ1-5, with 9 bases aligning to TRBD1. The CDR3 is 15 residues long. V lost 5 bases and J lost 7; bases outside the gene matches: 10. The germline V gene has CDR1 SGHKS and CDR2 YYEKEE (reference sequence).

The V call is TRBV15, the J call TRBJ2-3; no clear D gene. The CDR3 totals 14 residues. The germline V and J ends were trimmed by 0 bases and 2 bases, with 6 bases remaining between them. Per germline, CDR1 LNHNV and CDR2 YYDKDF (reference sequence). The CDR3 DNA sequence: TGTGCCACCAGCAGAGAGAGAGTCACAGATACGCAGTATTTT. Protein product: CATSRERVTDTQYF.

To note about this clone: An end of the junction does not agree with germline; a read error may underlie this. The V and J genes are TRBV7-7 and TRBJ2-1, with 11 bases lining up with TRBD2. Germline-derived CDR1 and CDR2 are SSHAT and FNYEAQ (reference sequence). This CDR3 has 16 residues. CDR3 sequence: CASSPGVAGGYNEQFF. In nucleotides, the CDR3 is TGTGCTAGCAGCCCCGGGGTAGCGGGGGGGTACAATGAGCAGTTCTTC.

For the CDR3, the DNA is TGTGCCACCAGCAGAGATAGCCGGGACAGCTTAACGCCCCAGCATTTT. This sequence encodes CATSRDSRDSLTPQHF. This chain joins TRBV15 and TRBJ1-5, with 7 bases that match TRBD1. The CDR3 runs 16 residues. J was trimmed by 9 bases and V by 0 bases; bases with no gene match: 11. Germline V gene sequence: CDR1 LNHNV, CDR2 YYDKDF (reference sequence). The full variable domain, in which reference TRBV15 and TRBJ1-5 provide the parts outside the CDR3, is DAMVIQNPRYQVTQFGKPVTLSCSQTLNHNVMYWYQQKSSQAPKLLFHYYDKDFNNEADTPDNFQSRRPNTSFCFLDIRSPGLGDTAMYLCATSRDSRDSLTPQHFGDGTRLSIL.

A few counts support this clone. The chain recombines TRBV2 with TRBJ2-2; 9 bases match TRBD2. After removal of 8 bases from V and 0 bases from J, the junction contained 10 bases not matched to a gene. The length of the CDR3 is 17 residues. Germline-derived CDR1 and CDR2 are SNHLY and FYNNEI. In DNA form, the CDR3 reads TGTGCCAGCCTATCAAAGATAGCGGGGGCGAACACCGGGGAGCTGTTTTTT. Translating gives CASLSKIAGANTGELFF.